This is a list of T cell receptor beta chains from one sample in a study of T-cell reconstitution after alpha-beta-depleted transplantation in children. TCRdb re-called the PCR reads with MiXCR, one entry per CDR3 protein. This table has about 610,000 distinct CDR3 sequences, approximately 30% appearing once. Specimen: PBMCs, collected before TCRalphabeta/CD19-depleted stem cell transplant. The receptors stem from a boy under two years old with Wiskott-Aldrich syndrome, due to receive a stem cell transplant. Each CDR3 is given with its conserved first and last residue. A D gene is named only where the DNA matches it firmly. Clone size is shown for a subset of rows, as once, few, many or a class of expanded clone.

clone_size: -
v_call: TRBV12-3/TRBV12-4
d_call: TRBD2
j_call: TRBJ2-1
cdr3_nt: TGTGCCAGCAGTTTGGGGCGGGAGCCCCACAATGAGCAGTTCTTC
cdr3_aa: CASSLGREPHNEQFF

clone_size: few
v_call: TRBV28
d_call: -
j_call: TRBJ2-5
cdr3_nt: TGTGCCAGCAGTTTCTACAGGGGAGGGGTAGGCGTAGAAGAGACCCAGTACTTC
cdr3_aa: CASSFYRGGVGVEETQYF

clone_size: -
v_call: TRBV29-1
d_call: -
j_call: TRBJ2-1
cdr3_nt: TGCAGCGTTGAAGGTTCACCATACAATGAGCAGTTCTTC
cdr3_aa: CSVEGSPYNEQFF

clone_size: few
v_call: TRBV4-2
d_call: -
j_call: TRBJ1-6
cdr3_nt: TGTGCCAGCAGCCAAGATCCTACCCAAACCGGTTATAATTCACCCCTCCACTTT
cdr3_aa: CASSQDPTQTGYNSPLHF

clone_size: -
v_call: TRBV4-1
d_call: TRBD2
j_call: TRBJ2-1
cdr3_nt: TGCGCCAGCAGCCAAGATCGGGGGGAGACGCAGTTCTTC
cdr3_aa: CASSQDRGETQFF

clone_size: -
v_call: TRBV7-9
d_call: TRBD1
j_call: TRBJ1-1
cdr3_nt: TGTGCCAGCAGCTTAGGGGCAGGGGGCCACACTGAAGCTTTCTTT
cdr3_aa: CASSLGAGGHTEAFF

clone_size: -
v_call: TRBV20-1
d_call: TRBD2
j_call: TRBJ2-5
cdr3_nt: TGCAGTGCTACAGGACTAGCGGAAGAGACCCAGTACTTC
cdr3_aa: CSATGLAEETQYF

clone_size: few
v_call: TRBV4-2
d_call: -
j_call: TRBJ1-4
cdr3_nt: TGTGCCAGCAGCGGACAGAGGGGTGAAAAACTGTTTTTT
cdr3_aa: CASSGQRGEKLFF

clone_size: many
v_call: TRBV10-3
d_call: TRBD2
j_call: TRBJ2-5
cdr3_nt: TGTGCCATCAGCGGGGGGCAAGAGACCCAGTACTTC
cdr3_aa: CAISGGQETQYF

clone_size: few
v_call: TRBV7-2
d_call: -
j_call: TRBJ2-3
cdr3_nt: TGTGCCAGCAGCCCTGTGGCAGGGTCGGGTCATACGCAGTATTTT
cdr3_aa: CASSPVAGSGHTQYF

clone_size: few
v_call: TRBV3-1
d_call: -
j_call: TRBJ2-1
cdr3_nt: TGTGCCAGCAGCCAAGGTGAGATCAATGAGCAGTTCTTC
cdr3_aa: CASSQGEINEQFF

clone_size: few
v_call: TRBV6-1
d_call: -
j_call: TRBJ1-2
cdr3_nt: TGTGCCAGCAGTGAAGATCCCCGTATTGCTAACTATGGCTACACCTTC
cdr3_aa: CASSEDPRIANYGYTF

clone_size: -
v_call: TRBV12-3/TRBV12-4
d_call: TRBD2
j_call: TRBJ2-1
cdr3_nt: TGTGCCAACGGACTAGCGGGAGTCCCCTACAATGAGCAGTTCTTC
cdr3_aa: CANGLAGVPYNEQFF

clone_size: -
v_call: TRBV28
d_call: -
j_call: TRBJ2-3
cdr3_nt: TGTGCCAGCAGAGCCGGGACTCCCTACGATACGCAGTATTTT
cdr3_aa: CASRAGTPYDTQYF

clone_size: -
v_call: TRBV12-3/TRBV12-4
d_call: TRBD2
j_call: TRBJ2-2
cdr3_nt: TGTGCCAGCAGGGGGACTAGCCGGAACACCGGGGAGCTGTTTTTT
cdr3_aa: CASRGTSRNTGELFF

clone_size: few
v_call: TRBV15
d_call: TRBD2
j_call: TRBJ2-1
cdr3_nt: TGTGCCACCAGCAGAGTTAGCGGGATCGAGAACAATGAGCAGTTCTTC
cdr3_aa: CATSRVSGIENNEQFF

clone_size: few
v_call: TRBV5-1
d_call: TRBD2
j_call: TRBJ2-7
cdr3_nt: TGCGCCAGCAGCTTGGTCAGCGGGGAGAACGAGCAGTACTTC
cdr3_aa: CASSLVSGENEQYF

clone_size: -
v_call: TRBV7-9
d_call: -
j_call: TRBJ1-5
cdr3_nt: TGTGCCAGCAGCTTATCCCGGGGAGTAGGCAATCAGCCCCAGCATTTT
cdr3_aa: CASSLSRGVGNQPQHF

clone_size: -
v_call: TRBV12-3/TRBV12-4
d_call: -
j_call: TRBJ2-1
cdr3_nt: TGTGCCAGCACCGACGGGCCCCACGACAATAAGTTCTTC
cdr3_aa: CASTDGPHDNKFF

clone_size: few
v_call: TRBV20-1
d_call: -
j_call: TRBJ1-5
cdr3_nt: TGCAGTGCTAGTCGGGGGTGGGGCAATCAGCCCCAGCATTTT
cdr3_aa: CSASRGWGNQPQHF

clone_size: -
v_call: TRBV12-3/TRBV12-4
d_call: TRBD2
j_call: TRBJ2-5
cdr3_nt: TGTGCCAGTAGTCTGACTAGCGTACAAGAGACCCAGTACTTC
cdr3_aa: CASSLTSVQETQYF

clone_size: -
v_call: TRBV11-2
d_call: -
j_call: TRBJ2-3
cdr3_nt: TGTGCCAGCAGCTTAGAAGGTATTAGCACAGATACGCAGTATTTT
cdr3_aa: CASSLEGISTDTQYF

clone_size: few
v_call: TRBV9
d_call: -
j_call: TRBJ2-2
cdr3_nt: TGTGCCAGCAGCGTAGTGGGGTCAGGGAACACCGGGGAGCTGTTTTTT
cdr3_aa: CASSVVGSGNTGELFF